A single sample is the source of the 23 T cell receptor beta chains below, sequenced in a study of cytomegalovirus exposure and HLA in healthy donors. The study ran its PCR with 60 Vbeta and 13 Jbeta primers. TCRdb's copy holds only in-frame clones and misses some; the assay was immunoSEQ multiplex PCR. The sample records more than 90,000 clones, about 80% being singletons. The sample comprised PBMCs. The receptors were sampled from a woman aged 55-69 years in good health and CMV-seronegative.

The rearrangement joins TRBV28 to TRBJ1-3, with D perhaps TRBD1 (6 bases). The CDR3 has 13 residues. Germline lookup yields CDR1 MDHEN and CDR2 SYDVKM. Between the trimmed V and J ends, which lost 8 bases and 4 bases, there was a span of 12 bases. The CDR3 nucleotides read TGTGCCAGCCAACAGGGATCCGGAAACACCATATATTTT. Its translation: CASQQGSGNTIYF.

CDR3 in DNA: TGTGCCAGCAGCCGCCGTGGGGGGGCTAATAATTCACCCCTCCACTTT. Translating it yields CASSRRGGANNSPLHF. The genes are TRBV7-2 and TRBJ1-6; D is possibly TRBD1 (6 bases). Germline CDR1 is SGHTA and CDR2 is FQGNSA. The CDR3 is 16 amino acids. Trimming pared 5 bases from V and 5 bases from J, leaving 16 bases between.

This chain links TRBV7-2 with TRBJ2-3; D may be TRBD1 (6 bases). Germline-derived CDR1 and CDR2 are SGHTA and FQGNSA. V shed 3 bases and J shed 1 base, with 11 bases lying between them. CDR3 size: 15 residues. Written as DNA, the CDR3 is TGTGCCAGCAGCTTTAGGGGGTTAGGCACAGATACGCAGTATTTT. It yields the protein CASSFRGLGTDTQYF. Full variable domain (missing parts from reference TRBV7-2 and TRBJ2-3): GAGVSQSPSNKVTEKGKDVELRCDPISGHTALYWYRQSLGQGLEFLIYFQGNSAPDKSGLPSDRFSAERTGGSVSTLTIQRTQQEDSAVYLCASSFRGLGTDTQYFGPGTRLTVL.

This clone was found once. V gene TRBV19 combines with J gene TRBJ1-1; D remains ambiguous. V dropped 2 bases and J dropped 0 bases, with 10 bases sitting between them. The CDR3 loop spans 15 amino acids. CDR1 is LNHDA and CDR2 is SQIVND in the germline V gene (reference sequence). The CDR3 loop reads CASSIRGELNTEAFF. The CDR3 nucleotides are TGTGCCAGTAGTATACGCGGAGAACTGAACACTGAAGCTTTCTTT. Using reference TRBV19 and TRBJ1-1 for the parts outside the CDR3, the full variable domain is DGGITQSPKYLFRKEGQNVTLSCEQNLNHDAMYWYRQDPGQGLRLIYYSQIVNDFQKGDIAEGYSVSREKKESFPLTVTSAQKNPTAFYLCASSIRGELNTEAFFGQGTRLTVV.

The rearrangement uses TRBV4-3 and TRBJ2-7; the D gene is possibly TRBD1 (5 bases). V dropped 0 bases and J dropped 3 bases, with 12 bases sitting between them. Germline V lookup: CDR1 LGHNA, CDR2 YSLEER. The CDR3 extends over 15 amino acids. CDR3 in DNA: TGCGCCAGCAGCCAAGATCCCCAGGGCGGCTACGAGCAGTACTTC. It translates to CASSQDPQGGYEQYF.

The genes are TRBV19 and TRBJ1-1; maybe TRBD1 (5 bases). Per the germline V gene, CDR1 is LNHDA and CDR2 is SQIVND (reference sequence). This CDR3 has 10 amino acids. V lost 9 bases to trimming and J lost 11 bases, with 13 bases between them. This CDR3 reads CASGDLGAFF. The CDR3 nucleotides are TGTGCCAGCGGGGACTTGGGTGCTTTCTTT.

V gene TRBV20-1 combines with J gene TRBJ2-5, with D maybe TRBD1 (6 bases). Trimming removed 6 bases at V and 9 bases at J, with 14 bases between. The CDR3 loop spans 11 amino acids. Germline assignment: CDR1 DFQATT and CDR2 SNEGSKA (reference sequence). Written as DNA, the CDR3 is TGCAGTGCCGCCGGACAGCTGGCCCAGTACTTC. Protein product: CSAAGQLAQYF.

V and J are TRBV7-9 and TRBJ2-5; TRBD1 aligns across 7 bases. The CDR3 is 15 amino acids. Germline V gene sequence: CDR1 SEHNR, CDR2 FQNEAQ (reference sequence). V lost 3 bases and J lost 2; bases outside the gene matches: 6. The CDR3 DNA follows: TGTGCCAGCAGCTTTGGGACAGCCTTTCAAGAGACCCAGTACTTC. This translates into CASSFGTAFQETQYF.

The gene calls are TRBV30 and TRBJ1-2; no definite D call. The CDR3 totals 14 residues. V dropped 3 bases and J dropped 8 bases, with 19 bases sitting between them. Looked up from germline, CDR1 is GTSNPN and CDR2 is SVGIG (reference sequence). In nucleotides, the CDR3 is TGTGCCTGGAGCACCGGGAACACATATGTCGGCTACACCTTC. Translation gives CAWSTGNTYVGYTF. Using reference TRBV30 and TRBJ1-2 for the parts outside the CDR3, the full variable domain is SQTIHQWPATLVQPVGSPLSLECTVEGTSNPNLYWYRQAAGRGLQLLFYSVGIGQISSEVPQNLSASRPQDRQFILSSKKLLLSDSGFYLCAWSTGNTYVGYTFGSGTRLTVV.

The V and J genes are TRBV29-1 and TRBJ1-3; D possibly corresponds to TRBD1 (5 bases). The ends were cut back, 4 bases at V and 4 bases at J, with 20 bases in the middle. Germline V lookup: CDR1 SQVTM, CDR2 ANQGSEA. The length of the CDR3 is 16 residues. The CDR3, as DNA: TGCAGCGTTGCTGTTGCGCAGGGAAGTTTGGGAAACACCATATATTTT. Its translation is CSVAVAQGSLGNTIYF.

V usage is TRBV7-9 and J usage is TRBJ2-3; no clear D. The CDR3 spans 16 residues. Germline loops: CDR1 SEHNR, CDR2 FQNEAQ (reference sequence). Between the trimmed V and J ends, which lost 2 bases and 1 base, there was a span of 13 bases. CDR3 protein: CASSLLTSTRTDTQYF. The DNA for the CDR3 is TGTGCCAGCAGCTTATTAACCTCTACCCGCACAGATACGCAGTATTTT.

V gene TRBV19 combines with J gene TRBJ2-1; 14 positions agree with TRBD2. J gave up 8 bases and V 4 bases, and 4 bases lay outside the gene matches. This CDR3 contains 15 residues. Germline V lookup: CDR1 LNHDA, CDR2 SQIVND (reference sequence). Here the CDR3 reads CASSKGLAGVDEQFF. In DNA, the CDR3 is TGTGCCAGTAGTAAGGGACTAGCGGGGGTGGATGAGCAGTTCTTC.

V and J are TRBV9 and TRBJ2-3; D is ambiguous. The CDR3 contains 14 residues. V lost 0 bases, J lost 2 bases, and 7 bases lay in between. Germline assignment: CDR1 SGDLS and CDR2 YYNGEE. CDR3: CASSVDSVTDTQYF. CDR3 sequence (DNA): TGTGCCAGCAGCGTAGATAGTGTCACAGATACGCAGTATTTT.

As concerns this clone: Sequence at one end of the junction differs from germline and may be a read error. This chain links TRBV6-5 with TRBJ1-1; D call uncertain. Germline V gene sequence: CDR1 MNHEY, CDR2 SVGAGI. There are 14 residues in the CDR3. This CDR3 is CASSYGLAETTRSF. The CDR3 DNA sequence: TGTGCCAGCAGTTACGGGTTGGCGGAAACAACCCGATCTTTT.

The chain joins TRBV5-6 to TRBJ1-2; D gene unclear. The CDR3 runs to 13 residues. V was trimmed by 0 bases and J by 7 bases, leaving 10 bases between them. The V gene's germline CDR1 is SGHDT and CDR2 YYEEEE. CDR3 DNA sequence: TGTGCCAGCAGCTTGGCAGGATCCGGTGGCTACACCTTC. Translated: CASSLAGSGGYTF.

V gene TRBV7-6 combines with J gene TRBJ2-1; maybe TRBD2 (5 bases). There are 15 residues in the CDR3. CDR1 is SGHVS and CDR2 is FNYEAQ in the germline V gene. The V end was cut by 1 base, the J end by 8 bases, with 15 bases between. The CDR3: CASSLEVRLGDEQFF. The CDR3 coding sequence is TGTGCCAGCAGCTTAGAGGTGAGGCTGGGAGATGAGCAGTTCTTC.

The genes are TRBV19 and TRBJ1-6; 8 bases are shared with TRBD1. The CDR3 runs to 13 residues. Germline CDR1 reads LNHDA; CDR2 reads SQIVND (reference sequence). With 5 bases clipped from V and 9 bases from J, the junction kept 3 bases outside the gene matches. Here the CDR3 reads CASSPGGRSPLHF. Written as DNA, the CDR3 is TGTGCCAGTAGTCCAGGGGGCCGTTCACCCCTCCACTTT.

The genes are TRBV6-1 and TRBJ1-1; 7 bases map to TRBD1. The CDR3 loop spans 14 amino acids. Per the germline V gene, CDR1 is MNHNS and CDR2 is SASEGT. V trimming: 8 bases; J trimming: 0 bases; junction bases outside the gene matches: 6. The CDR3 loop is CASGRDSLNTEAFF. Here the CDR3 DNA reads TGTGCCAGCGGAAGGGACAGCTTGAACACTGAAGCTTTCTTT.

The rearrangement links TRBV7-9 to TRBJ2-1, with TRBD1 identical over 7 bases. The CDR3 length is 14 residues. Trimming took 3 bases from V and 4 from J; bases not matched to a gene: 3. Germline values: CDR1 SEHNR, CDR2 FQNEAQ (reference sequence). CDR3 DNA: TGTGCCAGCAGCTTTAGGACAGGATACAATGAGCAGTTCTTC. It is translated as CASSFRTGYNEQFF.

This chain links TRBV28 with TRBJ1-1; 9 bases line up with TRBD1. Germline CDR1 and CDR2: MDHEN and SYDVKM. This CDR3 region has 17 residues. J gave up 0 bases and V 5 bases, and 10 bases lay outside the gene matches. CDR3 sequence (DNA): TGTGCCAGCAGTCCTTTGGGGGACAGGGATCTGAACACTGAAGCTTTCTTT. It codes for CASSPLGDRDLNTEAFF.

This chain joins TRBV5-6 and TRBJ1-1; possible D gene TRBD1, 6 bases. CDR1 SGHDT and CDR2 YYEEEE come from the germline V gene. V was shortened by 3 bases and J by 5 bases, with 8 bases between the two germline ends. The CDR3 totals 12 residues. The CDR3 DNA sequence: TGTGCCAGCAGCTGGGGGCGGACTGAAGCTTTCTTT. It encodes CASSWGRTEAFF.

The chain recombines TRBV18 with TRBJ2-6, with 9 bases that match TRBD1. V lost 4 bases and J lost 0; bases outside the gene matches: 4. The CDR3 runs to 17 residues. CDR1 is KGHSH, CDR2 LQKENI, per germline. CDR3 loop: CASSLMTGGSGANVLTF. The CDR3 nucleotides read TGTGCCAGCTCACTAATGACAGGGGGCTCTGGGGCCAACGTCCTGACTTTC.

CDR3 nucleotides: TGTGCCAGCAGCCACCGGACAGGCTATGGCTACACCTTC. It specifies CASSHRTGYGYTF. This sequence joins TRBV7-2 and TRBJ1-2; 7 positions agree with TRBD1. Looked up from germline, CDR1 is SGHTA and CDR2 is FQGNSA. The CDR3 runs 13 residues. Trimming cost V 5 bases and J 4 bases; bases outside gene matches: 4.